A selection of T cell receptor beta chains follows, all from one sample in a study of T cell responses to AZD1222 COVID-19 vaccine. Sequencing used immunoSEQ multiplex PCR; TCRdb keeps in-frame clones, though not all of them. The sample has 130,000 to 150,000 clones, about 90% seen once. The source was peripheral blood, collected on day 0 of AZD1222 vaccination. The receptors here all came from an adult in good health. Both conserved end residues are part of each CDR3. A D gene is named only where the DNA matches it firmly. The size field is filled for only some rows; it gives once, few, many or a size class.

clone size: .
D gene: .
V gene: TRBV18
J gene: TRBJ2-5
CDR3 length: 11
CDR3 DNA: TGTGCCAGCTCACCAGAGGAGACCCAGTACTTC
CDR3 protein: CASSPEETQYF

clone size: .
D gene: .
V gene: TRBV18
J gene: TRBJ1-2
CDR3 length: 12
CDR3 DNA: TGTGCCAGCTCACCGGCCGAAAATGGCTACACCTTC
CDR3 protein: CASSPAENGYTF

clone size: .
D gene: .
V gene: TRBV5-4
J gene: TRBJ2-5
CDR3 length: 15
CDR3 DNA: TGTGCCAGCAGCTTGGCCGGGACACCTCAAGAGACCCAGTACTTC
CDR3 protein: CASSLAGTPQETQYF

clone size: .
D gene: .
V gene: TRBV7-9
J gene: TRBJ2-5
CDR3 length: 15
CDR3 DNA: TGTGCCAGCAGCCAGGGGGGAGCGGGACAAGAGACCCAGTACTTC
CDR3 protein: CASSQGGAGQETQYF

clone size: .
D gene: .
V gene: TRBV24-1
J gene: TRBJ2-5
CDR3 length: 13
CDR3 DNA: TGTGCCACCAGTCCCGGGGCTCTGGAGACCCAGTACTTC
CDR3 protein: CATSPGALETQYF

clone size: few
D gene: .
V gene: TRBV27
J gene: TRBJ2-7
CDR3 length: 14
CDR3 DNA: TGTGCCAGCAGTTTATCCGCCCTTGGGGGTGACCAGTACTTC
CDR3 protein: CASSLSALGGDQYF

clone size: few
D gene: .
V gene: TRBV5-1
J gene: TRBJ2-2
CDR3 length: 14
CDR3 DNA: TGCGCCAGCAGCTTGGGACAGAACACCGGGGAGCTGTTTTTT
CDR3 protein: CASSLGQNTGELFF

clone size: .
D gene: .
V gene: TRBV7-9
J gene: TRBJ1-5
CDR3 length: 14
CDR3 DNA: TGTGCCAGCAGCTTAGGTCACAGGAATCAGCCCCAGCATTTT
CDR3 protein: CASSLGHRNQPQHF

clone size: .
D gene: .
V gene: TRBV9
J gene: TRBJ1-6
CDR3 length: 14
CDR3 DNA: TGTGCCAGCGCCGGCTCCGGGGGTTTTTCACCCCTCCACTTT
CDR3 protein: CASAGSGGFSPLHF

clone size: .
D gene: .
V gene: TRBV5-4
J gene: TRBJ1-2
CDR3 length: 14
CDR3 DNA: TGTGCCAGCAGCTGGGGGACATTCGGCTATGGCTACACCTTC
CDR3 protein: CASSWGTFGYGYTF

clone size: .
D gene: .
V gene: TRBV7-9
J gene: TRBJ1-3
CDR3 length: 15
CDR3 DNA: TGTGCCAGCACCTTCAAGGGGTTTTCCGGAAACACCATATATTTT
CDR3 protein: CASTFKGFSGNTIYF

clone size: once
D gene: .
V gene: TRBV9
J gene: TRBJ2-1
CDR3 length: 15
CDR3 DNA: TGTGCCAGCAGCCTAACAGAGAGCTCCTACAATGAGCAGTTCTTC
CDR3 protein: CASSLTESSYNEQFF

clone size: .
D gene: .
V gene: TRBV5-8
J gene: TRBJ1-2
CDR3 length: 12
CDR3 DNA: TGTGCCAGCAGGGCCACTGGTGGGGGCTACACCTTC
CDR3 protein: CASRATGGGYTF

clone size: .
D gene: TRBD1
V gene: TRBV5-6
J gene: TRBJ1-3
CDR3 length: 15
CDR3 DNA: TGTGCCAGCAGTTATGGGGACAGGGCTGGAAACACCATATATTTT
CDR3 protein: CASSYGDRAGNTIYF

clone size: .
D gene: .
V gene: TRBV19
J gene: TRBJ1-3
CDR3 length: 17
CDR3 DNA: TGTGCCAGTAGTCCCTCACACGCCTCTAAAACTGGAAACACCATATATTTT
CDR3 protein: CASSPSHASKTGNTIYF

clone size: .
D gene: TRBD1
V gene: TRBV7-2
J gene: TRBJ1-2
CDR3 length: 16
CDR3 DNA: TGTGCCAGCAGCTTAGATTTAGGGACAGGGAACGGTGGCTACACCTTC
CDR3 protein: CASSLDLGTGNGGYTF

clone size: .
D gene: TRBD1
V gene: TRBV6-5
J gene: TRBJ2-7
CDR3 length: 14
CDR3 DNA: TGTGCCAGCGGTCCGGGACAGGACTCCTACGAGCAGTACTTC
CDR3 protein: CASGPGQDSYEQYF

clone size: .
D gene: TRBD1
V gene: TRBV3-1/TRBV3-2
J gene: TRBJ1-2
CDR3 length: 18
CDR3 DNA: TGTGCCAGCAGCCAAGCTTTAGGGGGCCAGATGAGCGACTATGGCTACACCTTC
CDR3 protein: CASSQALGGQMSDYGYTF

clone size: .
D gene: .
V gene: TRBV10-3
J gene: TRBJ2-2
CDR3 length: 12
CDR3 DNA: TGTGCCATCAGTGACAGCACCGGGGAGCTGTTTTTT
CDR3 protein: CAISDSTGELFF

clone size: few
D gene: TRBD2
V gene: TRBV27
J gene: TRBJ2-1
CDR3 length: 15
CDR3 DNA: TGTGCCAGCAGCCGGACTAGCGGAGCTTACAATGAGCAGTTCTTC
CDR3 protein: CASSRTSGAYNEQFF

clone size: .
D gene: TRBD2
V gene: TRBV7-3
J gene: TRBJ2-1
CDR3 length: 17
CDR3 DNA: TGTGCCAGCAGCTTATTCGGGAGGACTAGCGGGAGGGCTGAGCAGTTCTTC
CDR3 protein: CASSLFGRTSGRAEQFF

clone size: .
D gene: TRBD1
V gene: TRBV28
J gene: TRBJ1-4
CDR3 length: 17
CDR3 DNA: TGTGCCAGCAGTGGGAGACAGGGTTTCGCAACTAATGAAAAACTGTTTTTT
CDR3 protein: CASSGRQGFATNEKLFF

clone size: .
D gene: .
V gene: TRBV29-1
J gene: TRBJ2-1
CDR3 length: 13
CDR3 DNA: TGCAGCGTTGTAACGGGAGATTTCAATGAGCAGTTCTTC
CDR3 protein: CSVVTGDFNEQFF

clone size: .
D gene: .
V gene: TRBV7-2
J gene: TRBJ1-5
CDR3 length: 15
CDR3 DNA: TGTGCCAGCAGCTTAGACCGGGGGGGTGATCAGCCCCAGCATTTT
CDR3 protein: CASSLDRGGDQPQHF

clone size: .
D gene: TRBD2
V gene: TRBV7-3
J gene: TRBJ2-1
CDR3 length: 13
CDR3 DNA: TGTGCCAGCAGCTTAAATCTAGCGGGGGAGCAGTTCTTC
CDR3 protein: CASSLNLAGEQFF

clone size: .
D gene: TRBD2
V gene: TRBV24-1
J gene: TRBJ2-3
CDR3 length: 15
CDR3 DNA: TGTGCCACCAGTGGGCTAGCGGGTCCCACAGATACGCAGTATTTT
CDR3 protein: CATSGLAGPTDTQYF

clone size: .
D gene: .
V gene: TRBV12-3/TRBV12-4
J gene: TRBJ1-5
CDR3 length: 12
CDR3 DNA: TGTGCCAGCAGCCCCAACTATCAGCCCCAGCATTTT
CDR3 protein: CASSPNYQPQHF

clone size: .
D gene: TRBD1
V gene: TRBV29-1
J gene: TRBJ2-2
CDR3 length: 13
CDR3 DNA: TGCAGCGCCCAGGGGGCGAACACCGGGGAGCTGTTTTTT
CDR3 protein: CSAQGANTGELFF